The TCR beta chain described here comes from a study of T cells in Graves' hyperthyroidism and ophthalmopathy. V lost 5 bases and J lost 9; bases outside the gene matches: 12. CDR3 length: 17 amino acids. Germline V gene sequence: CDR1 MNHNS, CDR2 SASEGT. This clonotype has at least ten counts. The antigen remains undetermined. General study results and limits: Ophthalmopathy prediction by the model preceded onset by a median approximately 6.9 months.

The source material, RNA transcripts, was used to amplify TCR beta CDR3 regions. First-round RT-PCR with HTBI primers amplified the TCR CDR3 region. A single record per CDR3 protein comes from TCRdb applying MiXCR to the multiplex PCR reads. The profile shows approximately 370,000 distinct CDR3 sequences, approximately 17% of them singletons. The receptor's source is a woman aged 25 to 45 with Graves' hyperthyroidism that later progressed to Graves' ophthalmopathy. This chain connects TRBV6-1 to TRBJ2-5; 16 bases align to TRBD2. Input material: blood. In DNA, the CDR3 is TGTGCCAGCAGTCCCGGGACTAGCGGGGGGGCCGCTAACTCCCAGTACTTC. It is translated as CASSPGTSGGAANSQYF.